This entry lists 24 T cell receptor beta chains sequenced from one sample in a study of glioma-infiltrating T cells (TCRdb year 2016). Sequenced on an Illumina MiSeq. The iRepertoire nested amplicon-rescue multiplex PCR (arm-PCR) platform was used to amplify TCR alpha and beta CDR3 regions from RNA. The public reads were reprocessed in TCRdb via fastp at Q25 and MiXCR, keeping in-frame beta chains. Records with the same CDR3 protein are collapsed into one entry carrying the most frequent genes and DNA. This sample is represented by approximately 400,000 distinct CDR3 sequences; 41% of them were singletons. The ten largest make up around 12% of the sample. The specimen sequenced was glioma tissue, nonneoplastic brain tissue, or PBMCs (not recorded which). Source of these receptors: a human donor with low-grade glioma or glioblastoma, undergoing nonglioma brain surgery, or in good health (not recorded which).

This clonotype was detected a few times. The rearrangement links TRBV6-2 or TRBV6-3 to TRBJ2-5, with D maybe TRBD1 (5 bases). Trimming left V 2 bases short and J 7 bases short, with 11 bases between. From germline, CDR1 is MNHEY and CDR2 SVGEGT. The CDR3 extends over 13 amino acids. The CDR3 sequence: CASSYGWGGTQYF. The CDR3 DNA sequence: TGTGCCAGCAGTTACGGGTGGGGCGGGACCCAGTACTTC.

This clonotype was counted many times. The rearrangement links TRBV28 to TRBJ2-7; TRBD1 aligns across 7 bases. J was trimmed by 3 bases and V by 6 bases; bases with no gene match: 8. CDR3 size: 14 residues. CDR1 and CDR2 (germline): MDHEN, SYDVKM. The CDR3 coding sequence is TGTGCCAGCAGCATACTGGGACAGATCTACGAGCAGTACTTC. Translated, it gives CASSILGQIYEQYF.

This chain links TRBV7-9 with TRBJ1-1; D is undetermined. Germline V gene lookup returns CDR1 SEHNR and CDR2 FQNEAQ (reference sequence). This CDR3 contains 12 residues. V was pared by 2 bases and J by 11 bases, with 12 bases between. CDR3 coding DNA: TGTGCCAGCAGCTTAAACTGGGTTGGGGCTTTCTTT. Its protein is CASSLNWVGAFF.

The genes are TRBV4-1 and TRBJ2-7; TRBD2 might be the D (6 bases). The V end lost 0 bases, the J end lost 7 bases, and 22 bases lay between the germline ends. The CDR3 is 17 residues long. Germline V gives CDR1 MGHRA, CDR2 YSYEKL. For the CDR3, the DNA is TGCGCCAGCAGCCAAGATGCGGGACTTCACTCCTACAATGAGCAGTACTTC. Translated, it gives CASSQDAGLHSYNEQYF.

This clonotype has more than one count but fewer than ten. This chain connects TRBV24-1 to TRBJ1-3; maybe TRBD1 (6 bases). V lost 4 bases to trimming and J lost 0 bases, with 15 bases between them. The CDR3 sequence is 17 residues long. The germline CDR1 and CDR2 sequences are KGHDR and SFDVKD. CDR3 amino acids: CATSDGTIGHSGNTIYF. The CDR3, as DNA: TGTGCCACCAGTGACGGGACAATTGGACACTCTGGAAACACCATATATTTT.

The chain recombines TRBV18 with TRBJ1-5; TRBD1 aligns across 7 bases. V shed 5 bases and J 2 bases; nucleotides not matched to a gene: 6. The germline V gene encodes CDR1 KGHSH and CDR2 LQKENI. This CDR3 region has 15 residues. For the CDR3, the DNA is TGTGCCAGCTCAAGGGACAGTTGGGGCAATCAGCCCCAGCATTTT. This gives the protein CASSRDSWGNQPQHF.

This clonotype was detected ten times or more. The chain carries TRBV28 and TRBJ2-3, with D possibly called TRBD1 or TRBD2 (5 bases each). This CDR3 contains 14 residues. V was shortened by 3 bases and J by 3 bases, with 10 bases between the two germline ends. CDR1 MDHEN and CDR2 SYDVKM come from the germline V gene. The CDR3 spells CASSLWGRTDTQYF. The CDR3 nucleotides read TGTGCCAGCAGTTTGTGGGGGAGAACAGATACGCAGTATTTT.

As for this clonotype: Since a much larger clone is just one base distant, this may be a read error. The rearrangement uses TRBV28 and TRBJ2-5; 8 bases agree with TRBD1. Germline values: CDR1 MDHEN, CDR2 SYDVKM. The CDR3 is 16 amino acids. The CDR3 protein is CASSSNRDRFQDTQYF. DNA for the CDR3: TGTGCCAGCAGTTCAAACCGGGACAGGTTTCAAGATACCCAGTACTTC.

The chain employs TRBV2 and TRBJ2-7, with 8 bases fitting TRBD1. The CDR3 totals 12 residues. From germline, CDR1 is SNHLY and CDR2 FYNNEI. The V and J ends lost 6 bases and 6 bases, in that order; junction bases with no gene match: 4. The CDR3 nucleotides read TGTGCCAGCAGGGACAGGGCGCGCGAGCAGTACTTC. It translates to CASRDRAREQYF.

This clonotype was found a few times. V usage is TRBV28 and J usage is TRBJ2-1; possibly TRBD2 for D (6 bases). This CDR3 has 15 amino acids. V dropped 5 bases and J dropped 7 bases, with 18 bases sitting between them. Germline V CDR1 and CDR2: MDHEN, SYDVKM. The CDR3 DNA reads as TGTGCCAGCAGTATTAGCGGCCCAGGAGATAATGAGCAGTTCTTC. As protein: CASSISGPGDNEQFF.

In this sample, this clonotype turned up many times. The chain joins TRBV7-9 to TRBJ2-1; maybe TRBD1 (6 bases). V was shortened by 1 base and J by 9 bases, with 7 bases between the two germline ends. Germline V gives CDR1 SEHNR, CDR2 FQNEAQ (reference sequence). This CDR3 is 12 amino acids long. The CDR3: CASSLGGGEQFF. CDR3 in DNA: TGTGCCAGCAGCTTAGGAGGGGGTGAGCAGTTCTTC. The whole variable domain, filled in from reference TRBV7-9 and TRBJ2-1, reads DTGVSQNPRHKITKRGQNVTFRCDPISEHNRLYWYRQTLGQGPEFLTYFQNEAQLEKSRLLSDRFSAERPKGSFSTLEIQRTEQGDSAMYLCASSLGGGEQFFGPGTRLTVL.

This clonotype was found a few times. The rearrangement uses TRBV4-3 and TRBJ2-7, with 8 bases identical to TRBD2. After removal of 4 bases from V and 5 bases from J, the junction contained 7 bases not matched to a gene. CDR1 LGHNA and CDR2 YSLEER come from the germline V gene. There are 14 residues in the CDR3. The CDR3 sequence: CASSPFGRANEQYF. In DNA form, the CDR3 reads TGCGCCAGCAGCCCTTTCGGGAGGGCAAACGAGCAGTACTTC.

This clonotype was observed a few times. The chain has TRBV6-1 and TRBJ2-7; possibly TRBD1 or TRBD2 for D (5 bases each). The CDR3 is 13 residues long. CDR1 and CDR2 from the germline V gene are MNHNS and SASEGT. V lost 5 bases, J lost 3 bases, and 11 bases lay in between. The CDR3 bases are TGTGCCAGCAGTTCGGGGCTTCTCTACGAGCAGTACTTC. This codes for CASSSGLLYEQYF.

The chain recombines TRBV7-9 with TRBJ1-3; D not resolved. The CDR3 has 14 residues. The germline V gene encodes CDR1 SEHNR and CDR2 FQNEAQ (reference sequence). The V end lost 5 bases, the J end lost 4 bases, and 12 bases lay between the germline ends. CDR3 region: CASSAGTAGNTIYF. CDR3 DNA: TGTGCCAGCAGCGCCGGAACGGCGGGAAACACCATATATTTT.

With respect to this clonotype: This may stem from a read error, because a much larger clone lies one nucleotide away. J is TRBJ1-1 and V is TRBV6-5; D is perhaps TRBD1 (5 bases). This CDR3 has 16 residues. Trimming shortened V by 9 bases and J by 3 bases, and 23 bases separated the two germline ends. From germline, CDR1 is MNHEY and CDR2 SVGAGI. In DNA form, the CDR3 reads TGTGCCAGAAGTGAGGGGTCGGGGACCCCGGACACTGAAGCTTTCTTT. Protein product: CARSEGSGTPDTEAFF.

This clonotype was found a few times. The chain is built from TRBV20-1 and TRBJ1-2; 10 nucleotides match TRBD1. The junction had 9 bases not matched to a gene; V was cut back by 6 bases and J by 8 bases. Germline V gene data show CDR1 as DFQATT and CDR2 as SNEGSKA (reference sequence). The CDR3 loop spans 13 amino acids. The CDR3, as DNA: TGCAGTGCCCGGACAGGGGGTGATTGGGGCTACACCTTC. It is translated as CSARTGGDWGYTF.

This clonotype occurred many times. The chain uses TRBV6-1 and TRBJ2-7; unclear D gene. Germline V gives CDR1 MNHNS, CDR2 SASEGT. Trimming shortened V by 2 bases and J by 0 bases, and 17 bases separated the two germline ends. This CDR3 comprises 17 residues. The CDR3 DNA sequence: TGTGCCAGCAGTGAAAATTTACAAGGGCCTAGCTCCTACGAGCAGTACTTC. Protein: CASSENLQGPSSYEQYF.

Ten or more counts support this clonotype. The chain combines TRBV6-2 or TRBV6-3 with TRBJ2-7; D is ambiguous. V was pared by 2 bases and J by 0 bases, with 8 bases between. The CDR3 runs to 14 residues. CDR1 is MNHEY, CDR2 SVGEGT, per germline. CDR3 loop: CASSYQGPSYEQYF. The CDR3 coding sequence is TGTGCCAGCAGTTACCAAGGGCCCTCCTACGAGCAGTACTTC.

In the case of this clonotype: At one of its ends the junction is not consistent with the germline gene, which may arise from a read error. DNA of the CDR3: TGCAGTGCTAGCGGGGGACAACACTACGATCAGTACTTC. It encodes CSASGGQHYDQYF. This chain links TRBV20-1 with TRBJ2-7; D may match TRBD1 or TRBD2 (6 bases each). Per germline, CDR1 DFQATT and CDR2 SNEGSKA (reference sequence). The length of the CDR3 is 13 residues.

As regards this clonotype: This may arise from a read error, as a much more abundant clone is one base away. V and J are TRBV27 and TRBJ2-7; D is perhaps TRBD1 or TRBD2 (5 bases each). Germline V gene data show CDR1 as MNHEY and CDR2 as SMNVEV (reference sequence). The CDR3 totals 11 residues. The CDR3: CASSLRDERYF. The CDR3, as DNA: TGTGCCAGCAGCCTTCGGGACGAGCGGTACTTC.

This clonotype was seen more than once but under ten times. The DNA of the CDR3 is TGCAGTGCTAGAGATTCCGCGGGGCCTTCCTACAATGAGCAGTTCTTC. Residues: CSARDSAGPSYNEQFF. The J gene is TRBJ2-1, the V gene TRBV20-1; possibly TRBD2 for D (6 bases). CDR1 is DFQATT, CDR2 SNEGSKA, per germline (reference sequence). The CDR3 is 16 amino acids. Deletions cut 0 bases from V and 1 base from J, with 13 bases between.

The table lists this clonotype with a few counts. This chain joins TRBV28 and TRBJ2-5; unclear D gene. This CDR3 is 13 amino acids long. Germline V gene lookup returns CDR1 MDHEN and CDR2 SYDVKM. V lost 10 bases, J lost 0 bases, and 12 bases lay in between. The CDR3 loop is CATRVGNQETQYF. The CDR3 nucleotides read TGTGCCACCCGAGTGGGCAACCAAGAGACCCAGTACTTC. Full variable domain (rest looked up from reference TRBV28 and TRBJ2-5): DVKVTQSSRYLVKRTGEKVFLECVQDMDHENMFWYRQDPGLGLRLIYFSYDVKMKEKGDIPEGYSVSREKKERFSLILESASTNQTSMYLCATRVGNQETQYFGPGTRLLVL.

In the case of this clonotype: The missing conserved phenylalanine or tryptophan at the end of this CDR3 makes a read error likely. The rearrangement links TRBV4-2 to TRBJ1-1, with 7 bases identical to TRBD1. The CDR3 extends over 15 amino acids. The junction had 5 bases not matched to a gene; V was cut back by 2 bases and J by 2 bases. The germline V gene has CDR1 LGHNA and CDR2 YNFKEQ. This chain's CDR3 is CASSQRGLSNTEAFL. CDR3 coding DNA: TGTGCCAGCAGCCAAAGGGGGCTGAGCAACACTGAAGCTTTCCTT.

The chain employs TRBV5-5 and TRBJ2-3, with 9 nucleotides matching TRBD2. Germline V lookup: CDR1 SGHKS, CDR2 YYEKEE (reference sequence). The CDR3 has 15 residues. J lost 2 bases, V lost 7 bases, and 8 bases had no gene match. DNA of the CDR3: TGTGCCAGCGGTAAGACTAGCGGAGACACAGATACGCAGTATTTT. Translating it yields CASGKTSGDTDTQYF.